A single sample is the source of the 29 T cell receptor beta chains below, sequenced in a study of cytomegalovirus exposure and HLA in healthy donors. Amplification used 60 Vbeta primers and 13 Jbeta primers. Sequencing used immunoSEQ multiplex PCR; TCRdb keeps in-frame clones, though not all of them. The table has some 200,000 clones, roughly 78% seen once. The specimen sequenced was PBMCs. The receptor set was obtained from a boy younger than 18 in good health and CMV-seronegative.

The rearrangement joins TRBV14 to TRBJ1-2, with D unresolved. The CDR3 is 16 residues long. Germline V gene lookup returns CDR1 SGHDN and CDR2 FVKESK. The V and J ends lost 4 bases and 2 bases respectively, with 17 bases between them. The CDR3 spells CASSPFRWATNYGYTF. The CDR3 bases are TGTGCCAGCAGCCCCTTTAGGTGGGCAACCAACTATGGCTACACCTTC.

The CDR3 sequence is CASSQESGTMRGNTIYF. In DNA form, the CDR3 reads TGCGCCAGCAGCCAGGAATCCGGGACAATGCGTGGAAACACCATATATTTT. The J gene is TRBJ1-3, the V gene TRBV4-1; tentative D call: TRBD1 (6 bases). This CDR3 spans 17 amino acids. Germline loops: CDR1 MGHRA, CDR2 YSYEKL. The germline V and J ends were trimmed by 3 bases and 3 bases, with 18 bases remaining between them.

This chain joins TRBV19 and TRBJ2-6; TRBD2 is a possible D gene (5 bases). CDR1 LNHDA and CDR2 SQIVND come from the germline V gene (reference sequence). The CDR3 runs 19 residues. Trimming pared 3 bases from V and 0 bases from J, leaving 18 bases between. The CDR3: CASSMEMGRYSSGANVLTF. DNA for the CDR3: TGTGCCAGTAGTATGGAGATGGGGAGATACAGCTCTGGGGCCAACGTCCTGACTTTC.

The chain combines TRBV2 with TRBJ1-1, with 7 bases fitting TRBD1. The germline V gene has CDR1 SNHLY and CDR2 FYNNEI. The CDR3 spans 16 residues. Germline trimming cut 4 bases from V and 3 bases from J; bases unmatched to any gene: 11. The CDR3 reads CASSADRARGDTEAFF. Here the CDR3 DNA reads TGTGCCAGCAGTGCCGACAGGGCAAGAGGGGACACTGAAGCTTTCTTT. The complete variable domain, with remaining parts taken from reference TRBV2 and TRBJ1-1, reads EPEVTQTPSHQVTQMGQEVILRCVPISNHLYFYWYRQILGQKVEFLVSFYNNEISEKSEIFDDQFSVERPDGSNFTLKIRSTKLEDSAMYFCASSADRARGDTEAFFGQGTRLTVV.

The V and J genes are TRBV18 and TRBJ1-1; D is perhaps TRBD1 (5 bases). Trimming left V 1 base short and J 8 bases short, with 8 bases between. CDR1 and CDR2 from the germline V gene are KGHSH and LQKENI. The CDR3 extends over 12 amino acids. The DNA of the CDR3 is TGTGCCAGCTCACCACTGACAGAAGAAGCTTTCTTT. Its protein product is CASSPLTEEAFF.

The J gene is TRBJ2-2, the V gene TRBV25-1; 7 positions agree with TRBD1. Germline V gives CDR1 MGHDK, CDR2 SYGVNS. The J segment lost 5 bases and the V segment lost 1 base, leaving 7 bases of the junction unmatched. The CDR3 is 16 amino acids. DNA of the CDR3: TGTGCCAGCAGTGAATCAGACAGGGCGAGGACCGGGGAGCTGTTTTTT. This translates into CASSESDRARTGELFF.

As for this clone: Additional DNA sequences in this sample encode the identical CDR3. CDR3 sequence (DNA): TGCGCCAGCAGCTTGGGTAGGGGAGGTGAGCAGTTCTTC. This encodes CASSLGRGGEQFF. The V call is TRBV5-1, the J call TRBJ2-1, with a weak D call TRBD2 (6 bases). Trimming shortened V by 0 bases and J by 9 bases, and 10 bases separated the two germline ends. The CDR3 has 13 amino acids. Germline loops: CDR1 SGHRS, CDR2 YFSETQ.

CDR3 protein: CSVGLAGYRDTQYF. The CDR3 DNA follows: TGCAGCGTTGGACTAGCGGGGTACAGGGATACGCAGTATTTT. The chain carries TRBV29-1 and TRBJ2-3, with 11 positions matching TRBD2. This CDR3 has 14 residues. The germline V gene encodes CDR1 SQVTM and CDR2 ANQGSEA. V lost 4 bases and J lost 6; bases outside the gene matches: 6.

The J gene is TRBJ2-5, the V gene TRBV19, with D tentatively TRBD1 (5 bases). The CDR3 is 16 residues long. Deletions cut 5 bases from V and 1 base from J, with 17 bases between. Germline lookup yields CDR1 LNHDA and CDR2 SQIVND (reference sequence). The CDR3 loop reads CASSRPGDRTQETQYF. The CDR3 coding sequence is TGTGCCAGTAGTCGTCCGGGCGACAGAACCCAAGAGACCCAGTACTTC.

J is TRBJ2-1 and V is TRBV9, with D uncertain. The ends were cut back, 8 bases at V and 5 bases at J, with 14 bases in the middle. The germline gives CDR1 SGDLS, CDR2 YYNGEE. The CDR3 runs to 13 residues. DNA of the CDR3: TGTGCCAGTCATGGAGTAACCAACAATGAGCAGTTCTTC. The encoded protein is CASHGVTNNEQFF.

This chain joins TRBV11-2 and TRBJ2-5; the D gene is possibly TRBD2 (5 bases). The DNA matches TRBJ2-7 better at its end, which makes the J call doubtful. The germline gives CDR1 SGHAT, CDR2 FQNNGV. The CDR3 covers 17 residues. The DNA for the CDR3 is TGTGCCAGCAGCTTAGATAGCGCCCTCTCAACGCCGTACGAGCAGTACTTC. It codes for CASSLDSALSTPYEQYF.

This clone was observed a handful of times. One end of the junction does not line up with germline, which may come from a read error. V is TRBV27 and J is TRBJ2-2, with TRBD2 as a possible D gene (6 bases). The germline gives CDR1 MNHEY, CDR2 SMNVEV (reference sequence). The CDR3 length is 14 residues. CDR3 nucleotides: TGTGCCAGCAGTTTAGGGGGGAACGCCGGGGAGCTGTTTTTT. Amino acids: CASSLGGNAGELFF.

The chain is built from TRBV6-4 and TRBJ2-6, with D possibly TRBD2 on 6 matching bases. Trimming took 2 bases from V and 2 from J, leaving 7 bases between them. The CDR3 is 15 residues long. Per the germline V gene, CDR1 is MRHNA and CDR2 is SNTAGT. The CDR3 loop is CASSDGGTGANVLTF. CDR3 coding DNA: TGTGCCAGCAGTGACGGGGGGACTGGGGCCAACGTCCTGACTTTC.

The V and J genes are TRBV7-6 and TRBJ2-3, with 9 bases matching TRBD2. Germline V gene data show CDR1 as SGHVS and CDR2 as FNYEAQ. This CDR3 is 17 amino acids long. V lost 1 base and J lost 2; bases outside the gene matches: 7. CDR3 in amino acids: CASSLVWAGGPTDTQYF. CDR3 nucleotides: TGTGCCAGCAGCTTAGTTTGGGCGGGGGGGCCCACAGATACGCAGTATTTT.

The rearrangement joins TRBV18 to TRBJ1-1, with D perhaps matching TRBD1 (5 bases). Between the trimmed V and J ends, which lost 6 bases and 5 bases, there was a span of 16 bases. Germline V gives CDR1 KGHSH, CDR2 LQKENI. The CDR3 has 14 residues. In DNA, the CDR3 is TGTGCCAGCTCCCCCGGGTTGGGGGGGACTGAAGCTTTCTTT. Protein sequence: CASSPGLGGTEAFF.

Here the CDR3 reads CASSRIQGLTEAFF. The CDR3 region has the DNA TGCGCCAGCAGCAGGATTCAGGGTCTCACTGAAGCTTTCTTT. V is TRBV5-1 and J is TRBJ1-1; a weak D match, TRBD1 (5 bases). CDR3 length: 14 residues. CDR1 SGHRS and CDR2 YFSETQ come from the germline V gene. V was pared by 4 bases and J by 4 bases, with 14 bases between.

The V call is TRBV30, the J call TRBJ1-5, with a possible D match to TRBD1 (5 bases). The germline V and J ends were trimmed by 3 bases and 4 bases, with 13 bases remaining between them. The CDR3 is made up of 14 amino acids. The germline CDR1 and CDR2 sequences are GTSNPN and SVGIG (reference sequence). In DNA form, the CDR3 reads TGTGCCTGGAGGCCTAGAGCAGGGAATCAGCCCCAGCATTTT. Amino acid sequence: CAWRPRAGNQPQHF.

This chain joins TRBV7-9 and TRBJ2-5, with TRBD2 matching over 9 bases. TRBJ2-7 matches the DNA end more closely, so the J call is doubtful. Germline V lookup: CDR1 SEHNR, CDR2 FQNEAQ (reference sequence). The CDR3 has 14 residues. The CDR3 spells CASSFMTSGYEQYF. In DNA form, the CDR3 reads TGTGCCAGCAGCTTTATGACTAGCGGCTACGAGCAGTACTTC.

This clone was seen once. The rearrangement links TRBV13 to TRBJ2-1, with 11 bases that match TRBD2. Trimming removed 5 bases from V and 5 bases from J; junction bases left unmatched: 8. This CDR3 has 16 amino acids. In germline, CDR1 is PRHDT, CDR2 FYEKMQ (reference sequence). The CDR3 loop reads CASSPRGLADNNEQFF. CDR3 sequence (DNA): TGTGCCAGCAGCCCCCGGGGACTAGCGGACAACAATGAGCAGTTCTTC.

The V call is TRBV5-8, the J call TRBJ1-5; 10 bases fit TRBD1. The CDR3 spans 16 residues. Per germline, CDR1 SGHTS and CDR2 YDEGEE. The V and J ends lost 4 bases and 5 bases, in that order; junction bases with no gene match: 9. CDR3 sequence reads: CASSPGQGEIYQPQHF. The CDR3 nucleotides read TGTGCCAGCAGCCCCGGACAGGGGGAAATATATCAGCCCCAGCATTTT. Drawing the rest from reference TRBV5-8 and TRBJ1-5, the complete variable domain is EAGVTQSPTHLIKTRGQQATLRCSPISGHTSVYWYQQALGLGLQFLLWYDEGEERNRGNFPPRFSGRQFPNYSSELNVNALELEDSALYLCASSPGQGEIYQPQHFGDGTRLSIL.

This rearrangement joins TRBV15 to TRBJ2-7; TRBD2 might be the D (6 bases). The V end lost 3 bases, the J end lost 5 bases, and 11 bases lay between the germline ends. The CDR3 spans 13 residues. Germline V gene data show CDR1 as LNHNV and CDR2 as YYDKDF (reference sequence). As DNA, the CDR3 is TGTGCCACCAGCAGGTCAGCTAGCGACGAGCAGTACTTC. Amino acid sequence: CATSRSASDEQYF.

This chain uses TRBV27 with TRBJ1-6; 9 bases are shared with TRBD1. V shed 2 bases and J 7 bases; nucleotides not matched to a gene: 6. Per the germline V gene, CDR1 is MNHEY and CDR2 is SMNVEV (reference sequence). The CDR3 covers 16 residues. The DNA for the CDR3 is TGTGCCAGCAGTTTAATGGGGGACAGGGACAATTCACCCCTCCACTTT. Encoded protein: CASSLMGDRDNSPLHF.

This chain links TRBV11-2 with TRBJ1-3; TRBD1 might be the D (5 bases). V dropped 8 bases and J dropped 0 bases, with 14 bases sitting between them. The germline gives CDR1 SGHAT, CDR2 FQNNGV. The CDR3 is 15 residues long. The CDR3 here is CASATGRASGNTIYF. Here the CDR3 DNA reads TGTGCCAGCGCAACGGGCAGGGCCTCTGGAAACACCATATATTTT. The full variable domain, its missing parts supplied by reference TRBV11-2 and TRBJ1-3, is EAGVAQSPRYKIIEKRQSVAFWCNPISGHATLYWYQQILGQGPKLLIQFQNNGVVDDSQLPKDRFSAERLKGVDSTLKIQPAKLEDSAVYLCASATGRASGNTIYFGEGSWLTVV.

The chain joins TRBV13 to TRBJ1-4, with D maybe TRBD1 (6 bases). This CDR3 has 16 residues. Germline V gene data show CDR1 as PRHDT and CDR2 as FYEKMQ (reference sequence). Trimming took off 3 bases at V and 8 bases at J, with 19 bases between the two ends. CDR3 amino acids: CASSFQAGALREKLFF. The CDR3 bases are TGTGCCAGCAGCTTTCAAGCAGGGGCCCTTAGGGAAAAACTGTTTTTT.

The chain couples TRBV19 to TRBJ2-2; D gene ambiguous. The CDR3 consists of 14 residues. From germline, CDR1 is LNHDA and CDR2 SQIVND (reference sequence). V lost 1 base to trimming and J lost 2 bases, with 5 bases between them. CDR3 DNA sequence: TGTGCCAGTAGTATAGGGGCTAACACCGGGGAGCTGTTTTTT. Encoded protein: CASSIGANTGELFF. The full variable domain, with the rest looked up from reference TRBV19 and TRBJ2-2, is DGGITQSPKYLFRKEGQNVTLSCEQNLNHDAMYWYRQDPGQGLRLIYYSQIVNDFQKGDIAEGYSVSREKKESFPLTVTSAQKNPTAFYLCASSIGANTGELFFGEGSRLTVL.

The J gene is TRBJ2-5, the V gene TRBV5-1, with 9 bases matching TRBD2. CDR3 length equals 13 residues. Germline CDR1 is SGHRS and CDR2 is YFSETQ. Trimming took 0 bases from V and 11 from J; bases not matched to a gene: 5. CDR3 loop: CASSLVREGEQYF. CDR3 nucleotide sequence: TGCGCCAGCAGCTTGGTGCGGGAGGGTGAGCAGTACTTC.

J is TRBJ2-7 and V is TRBV11-2, with 7 positions matching TRBD1. Germline assignment: CDR1 SGHAT and CDR2 FQNNGV. This CDR3 region has 14 residues. Trimming cost V 1 base and J 3 bases; bases outside gene matches: 3. The CDR3 DNA follows: TGTGCCAGCAGCTTAGTCGACAGGGTCTACGAGCAGTACTTC. This encodes CASSLVDRVYEQYF.

The chain is built from TRBV4-1 and TRBJ1-2, with 11 bases fitting TRBD1. The germline gives CDR1 MGHRA, CDR2 YSYEKL. The CDR3 is 14 residues long. J gave up 4 bases and V 8 bases, and 6 bases lay outside the gene matches. The CDR3: CASGQGASLYGYTF. CDR3 in DNA: TGCGCCAGCGGACAGGGGGCTTCACTCTATGGCTACACCTTC.

The chain combines TRBV4-2 with TRBJ2-2, with a weak D call TRBD1 (6 bases). Trimming removed 0 bases at V and 6 bases at J, with 29 bases between. The CDR3 consists of 21 residues. Germline CDR1 LGHNA, CDR2 YNFKEQ. CDR3 region: CASSQDSGAGIGPVASGELFF. In DNA form, the CDR3 reads TGTGCCAGCAGCCAAGATTCAGGGGCCGGGATCGGACCGGTAGCTTCCGGGGAGCTGTTTTTT.